This T cell receptor beta chain is from a study of molecular identifiers for immune sequencing clone quantification. Study results and limitations: Sharing of a barcode by identical TCR molecules could cause highly expanded clone sizes to be underestimated.

Germline V gene data show CDR1 as MNHEY and CDR2 as SVGAGI. The CDR3 runs 14 residues. V was trimmed by 4 bases and J by 2 bases, leaving 9 bases between them. For this clonotype: What it binds is not known.

Via MiXCR, TCRdb re-called the PCR reads, giving one row per CDR3 protein. Altogether around 300,000 distinct CDR3 sequences are present, 24% being singletons, with the ten largest covering 0.65% to 0.75%. Sequenced sample: naive CD8+ T cells from blood, with Jurkat cell RNA spiked in. Subset defined: FACS-sorted CD8+CD4-CCR7+CD45RA+ naive T cells. The V gene is TRBV6-5, the J gene TRBJ2-1; D ambiguous. The receptor was derived from a human donor in good health. Some libraries in this study had Jurkat cell RNA spiked in. Here the CDR3 reads CASSSKIPYNEQFF. As DNA, the CDR3 is TGTGCCAGCAGTTCGAAAATACCCTACAATGAGCAGTTCTTC.